Below, 18 T cell receptor beta chains from the same sample are listed, as sequenced in a study of TIL therapy for anti-PD-1-resistant metastatic lung cancer. This sample's time point: pre-treatment sample, taken before nivolumab and TIL therapy. Most excised metastases sampled were pleural nodules or supraclavicular lymph nodes. The libraries were made with immunoSEQ v3. Profiling relied on immunoSEQ multiplex PCR, and the TCRdb table lists in-frame clones only, not all of them. This sample has over 10,000 clones, with less than 75% found just once. Material: tumor tissue, obtained at baseline. These receptors were collected from a woman between 30 and 80 years old with non-small cell lung cancer.

This clone was seen a single time. The genes are TRBV27 and TRBJ1-4; D remains unclear. V was cut by 2 bases and J by 8 bases, with 15 bases left in between. Germline V gene lookup returns CDR1 MNHEY and CDR2 SMNVEV (reference sequence). The CDR3 is 15 amino acids. CDR3 nucleotide sequence: TGTGCCAGCAGTTTAACAGCCGCTCCGTGGGAAAAACTGTTTTTT. This translates into CASSLTAAPWEKLFF.

This chain links TRBV30 with TRBJ2-1; TRBD2 aligns across 12 bases. Germline V gene lookup returns CDR1 GTSNPN and CDR2 SVGIG (reference sequence). This CDR3 contains 14 residues. V lost 6 bases, J lost 2 bases, and 2 bases stayed unmatched. CDR3 region: CACPSGRAYNEQFF. The CDR3 coding sequence is TGTGCCTGTCCTAGCGGGAGGGCCTACAATGAGCAGTTCTTC.

V and J are TRBV7-2 and TRBJ1-3, with 9 bases matching TRBD1. Germline V CDR1 and CDR2: SGHTA, FQGNSA. V was clipped by 5 bases and J by 2 bases; unmatched bases: 7. The length of the CDR3 is 16 residues. CDR3 DNA: TGTGCCAGCAGCCAATCACAGGGGGCGACTGGAAACACCATATATTTT. Its protein product is CASSQSQGATGNTIYF.

V gene TRBV4-2 combines with J gene TRBJ2-1; 13 nucleotides agree with TRBD2. Per the germline V gene, CDR1 is LGHNA and CDR2 is YNFKEQ. CDR3 length: 18 amino acids. After removal of 4 bases from V and 9 bases from J, the junction contained 15 bases not matched to a gene. The CDR3 region is CASSLTARTSGSRGEQFF. The CDR3 nucleotides read TGTGCCAGCAGCCTCACCGCCCGGACTAGCGGGAGTCGGGGTGAGCAGTTCTTC.

The chain is built from TRBV7-9 and TRBJ2-2; TRBD1 aligns across 8 bases. The germline V gene encodes CDR1 SEHNR and CDR2 FQNEAQ (reference sequence). The CDR3 spans 15 residues. V gave up 7 bases and J gave up 5 bases; unmatched junction bases: 9. DNA of the CDR3: TGTGCCAGCACCGGGACAGGCTGGAGGACCGGGGAGCTGTTTTTT. This gives the protein CASTGTGWRTGELFF.

This rearrangement joins TRBV27 to TRBJ2-7; 9 bases align to TRBD2. There are 16 residues in the CDR3. Unmatched junction bases numbered 10, after V lost 3 bases and J lost 4 bases. Germline loops: CDR1 MNHEY, CDR2 SMNVEV (reference sequence). The CDR3 reads CASSFRSSGTLYEQYF. As DNA, the CDR3 is TGTGCCAGCAGTTTCCGCTCTAGCGGGACCCTTTACGAGCAGTACTTC.

In its sample, this clone was seen a few times. V and J are TRBV5-4 and TRBJ2-7; a possible D gene is TRBD2 (5 bases). Germline V gene lookup returns CDR1 SGHNT and CDR2 YYREEE (reference sequence). Deletions cut 1 base from V and 5 bases from J, with 13 bases between. The CDR3 runs to 14 residues. CDR3 in DNA: TGTGCCAGCAGCTTGTCCGGAGGCCGTGACGAGCAGTACTTC. Its translation: CASSLSGGRDEQYF.

J is TRBJ2-3 and V is TRBV5-4; 11 bases agree with TRBD2. CDR1 and CDR2 from the germline V gene are SGHNT and YYREEE (reference sequence). Trimming took 0 bases from V and 5 from J; bases not matched to a gene: 2. The CDR3 loop spans 15 amino acids. CDR3 sequence: CASSLGLAGGDTQYF. In DNA, the CDR3 is TGTGCCAGCAGCTTGGGCCTAGCGGGGGGAGATACGCAGTATTTT.

This chain uses TRBV2 with TRBJ1-3; perhaps TRBD1 as D (6 bases). The V gene lost 6 bases and the J gene lost 1 base, with 10 bases spanning the gap. CDR3 size: 14 residues. Germline values: CDR1 SNHLY, CDR2 FYNNEI. This CDR3 is CASSQQGSGNTIYF. DNA of the CDR3: TGTGCCAGCAGCCAACAGGGTTCTGGAAACACCATATATTTT.

The chain carries TRBV2 and TRBJ2-5; 9 nucleotides align to TRBD2. This CDR3 spans 14 amino acids. After removal of 2 bases from V and 4 bases from J, the junction contained 2 bases not matched to a gene. From germline, CDR1 is SNHLY and CDR2 FYNNEI. The CDR3 loop reads CASSELAGTETQYF. CDR3 DNA: TGTGCCAGCAGTGAACTAGCGGGAACAGAGACCCAGTACTTC.

The chain combines TRBV6-6 with TRBJ2-2; no reliable D call. Trimming took 0 bases from V and 7 from J, leaving 9 bases between them. CDR1 and CDR2 (germline): MNHNY, SVGAGI (reference sequence). The CDR3 consists of 14 residues. This CDR3 reads CASSYSKGRGELFF. In DNA, the CDR3 is TGTGCCAGCAGTTACTCCAAGGGTCGCGGGGAGCTGTTTTTT.

The V call is TRBV6-5, the J call TRBJ1-4; 7 bases agree with TRBD1. The CDR3 has 15 amino acids. Losses at the gene ends were 7 bases for V and 4 bases for J; bases not matched to a gene: 9. Germline V gene sequence: CDR1 MNHEY, CDR2 SVGAGI. The CDR3: CASTLKQGINEKLFF. The CDR3 DNA sequence: TGTGCCAGCACCCTAAAACAGGGGATTAATGAAAAACTGTTTTTT.

This clone was observed a single time. The chain is built from TRBV4-2 and TRBJ1-3; D might be TRBD1 (5 bases). Germline CDR1 is LGHNA and CDR2 is YNFKEQ. This CDR3 spans 20 amino acids. With 3 bases removed from V and 0 bases from J, the gap between germline ends came to 24 bases. CDR3 DNA sequence: TGTGCCAGCAGCCACTCACTTGGGGCCGGGACGGAATTCTCTGGAAACACCATATATTTT. It codes for CASSHSLGAGTEFSGNTIYF.

V is TRBV18 and J is TRBJ2-7; D might be TRBD1 or TRBD2, each matching 5 bases. The germline V and J ends were trimmed by 2 bases and 4 bases, with 15 bases remaining between them. CDR3 length: 15 amino acids. Germline V gene data show CDR1 as KGHSH and CDR2 as LQKENI. CDR3 sequence (DNA): TGTGCCAGCTCACCAGAGGGGCTGGGTCGTTACGAGCAGTACTTC. Protein product: CASSPEGLGRYEQYF.

The CDR3 spells CASSLATSRAGNTIYF. DNA of the CDR3: TGTGCCAGCAGCTTAGCAACAAGCAGGGCCGGAAACACCATATATTTT. V usage is TRBV7-9 and J usage is TRBJ1-3; D might be TRBD1 (5 bases). The V end lost 0 bases, the J end lost 4 bases, and 13 bases lay between the germline ends. The CDR3 extends over 16 amino acids. Germline CDR1 and CDR2: SEHNR and FQNEAQ (reference sequence).

This clone was detected only a few times. This sequence joins TRBV14 and TRBJ2-7; no firm D call. The V and J ends lost 0 bases and 0 bases respectively, with 9 bases between them. The CDR3 covers 15 residues. Germline assignment: CDR1 SGHDN and CDR2 FVKESK. CDR3 DNA sequence: TGTGCCAGCAGCCAAGAATACAAGACCTCCTACGAGCAGTACTTC. Encoded protein: CASSQEYKTSYEQYF.

V and J are TRBV30 and TRBJ1-1; D possibly corresponds to TRBD1 (6 bases). Germline V gene sequence: CDR1 GTSNPN, CDR2 SVGIG (reference sequence). The CDR3 is 13 residues long. Trimming cost V 4 bases and J 2 bases, with 11 bases left between them. In nucleotides, the CDR3 is TGTGCCTGGATCAGGACAGTTAACACTGAAGCTTTCTTT. Translating it yields CAWIRTVNTEAFF.

This clone has more than one count but fewer than ten. The rearrangement uses TRBV11-2 and TRBJ1-1, with D hard to call. The CDR3 contains 13 residues. Trimming left V 2 bases short and J 11 bases short, with 15 bases between. CDR1 SGHAT and CDR2 FQNNGV come from the germline V gene. CDR3 protein: CASSLLSAREAFF. The CDR3 DNA is TGTGCCAGCAGCTTATTATCAGCTCGCGAGGCTTTCTTT.